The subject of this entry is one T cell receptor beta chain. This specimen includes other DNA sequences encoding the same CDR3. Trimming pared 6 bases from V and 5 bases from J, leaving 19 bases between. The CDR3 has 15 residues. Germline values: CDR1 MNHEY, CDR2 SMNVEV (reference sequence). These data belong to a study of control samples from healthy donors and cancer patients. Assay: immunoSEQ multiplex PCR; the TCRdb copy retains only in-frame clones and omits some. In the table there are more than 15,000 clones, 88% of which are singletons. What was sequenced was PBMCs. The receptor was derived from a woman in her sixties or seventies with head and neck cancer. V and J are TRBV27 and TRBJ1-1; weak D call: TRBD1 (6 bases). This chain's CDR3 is CASSFATGGGTEAFF. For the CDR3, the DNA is TGTGCCAGCAGCTTCGCGACAGGCGGGGGGACTGAAGCTTTCTTT.